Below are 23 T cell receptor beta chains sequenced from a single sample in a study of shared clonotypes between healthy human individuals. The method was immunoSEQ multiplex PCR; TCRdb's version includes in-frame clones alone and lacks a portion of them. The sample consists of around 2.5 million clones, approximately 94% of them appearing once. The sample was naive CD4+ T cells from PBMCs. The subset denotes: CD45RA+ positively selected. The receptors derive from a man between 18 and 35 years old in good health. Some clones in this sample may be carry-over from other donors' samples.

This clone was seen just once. The CDR3 DNA reads TGTGCCAGCAGTGTCGAGGGGGTTAGCGATGGCTACACCTTC. It is translated as CASSVEGVSDGYTF. J is TRBJ1-2 and V is TRBV2; perhaps TRBD1 as D (6 bases). CDR1 is SNHLY, CDR2 FYNNEI, per germline. V was shortened by 4 bases and J by 6 bases, with 15 bases between the two germline ends. CDR3 length: 14 amino acids.

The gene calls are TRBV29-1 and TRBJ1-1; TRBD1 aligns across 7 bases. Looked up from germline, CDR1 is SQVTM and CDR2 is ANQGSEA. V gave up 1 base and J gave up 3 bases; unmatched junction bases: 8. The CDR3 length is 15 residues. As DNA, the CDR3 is TGCAGCGTTGAAGGCCAGGGGGTTGGAGACACTGAAGCTTTCTTT. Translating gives CSVEGQGVGDTEAFF.

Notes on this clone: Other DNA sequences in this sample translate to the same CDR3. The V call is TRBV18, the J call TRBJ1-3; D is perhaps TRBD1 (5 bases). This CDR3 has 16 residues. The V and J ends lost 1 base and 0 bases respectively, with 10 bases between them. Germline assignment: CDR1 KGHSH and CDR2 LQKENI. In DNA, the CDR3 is TGTGCCAGCTCACCACGCGTGGGGGACTCTGGAAACACCATATATTTT. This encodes CASSPRVGDSGNTIYF.

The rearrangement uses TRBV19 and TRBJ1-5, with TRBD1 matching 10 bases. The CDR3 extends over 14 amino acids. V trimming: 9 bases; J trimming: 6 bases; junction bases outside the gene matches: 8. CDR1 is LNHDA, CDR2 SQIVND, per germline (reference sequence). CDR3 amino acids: CASTGTGVSQPQHF. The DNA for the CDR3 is TGTGCCAGCACCGGGACAGGGGTGAGTCAGCCCCAGCATTTT. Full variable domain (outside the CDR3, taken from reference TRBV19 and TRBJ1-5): DGGITQSPKYLFRKEGQNVTLSCEQNLNHDAMYWYRQDPGQGLRLIYYSQIVNDFQKGDIAEGYSVSREKKESFPLTVTSAQKNPTAFYLCASTGTGVSQPQHFGDGTRLSIL.

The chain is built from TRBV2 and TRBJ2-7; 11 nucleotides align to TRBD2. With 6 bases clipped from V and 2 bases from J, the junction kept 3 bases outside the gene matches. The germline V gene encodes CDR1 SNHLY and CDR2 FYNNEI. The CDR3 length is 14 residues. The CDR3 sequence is CASSYSGRAYEQYF. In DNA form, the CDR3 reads TGTGCCAGCAGCTATAGCGGGAGGGCCTACGAGCAGTACTTC.

The CDR3 DNA reads TGTGCCAGCAGCCCACGCCTATCTCGGGGAACCGGGGAGCTGTTTTTT. Its protein product is CASSPRLSRGTGELFF. The chain carries TRBV7-2 and TRBJ2-2, with D maybe TRBD2 (5 bases). The V gene's germline CDR1 is SGHTA and CDR2 FQGNSA. The CDR3 has 16 residues. Trimming removed 5 bases from V and 5 bases from J, with 18 bases in between.

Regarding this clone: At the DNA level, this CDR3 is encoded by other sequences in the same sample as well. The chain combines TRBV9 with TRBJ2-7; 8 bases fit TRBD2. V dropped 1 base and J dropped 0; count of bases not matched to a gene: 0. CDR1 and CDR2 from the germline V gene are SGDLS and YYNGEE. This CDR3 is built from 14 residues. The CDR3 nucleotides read TGTGCCAGCAGCGTAACTAGCGGCTCCTACGAGCAGTACTTC. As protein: CASSVTSGSYEQYF.

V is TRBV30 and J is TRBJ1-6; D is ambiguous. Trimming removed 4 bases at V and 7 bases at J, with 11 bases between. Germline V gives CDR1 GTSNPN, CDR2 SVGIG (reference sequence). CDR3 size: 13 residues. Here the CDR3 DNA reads TGTGCCTGGAATACCAGGCTAAATTCACCCCTCCACTTT. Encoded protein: CAWNTRLNSPLHF.

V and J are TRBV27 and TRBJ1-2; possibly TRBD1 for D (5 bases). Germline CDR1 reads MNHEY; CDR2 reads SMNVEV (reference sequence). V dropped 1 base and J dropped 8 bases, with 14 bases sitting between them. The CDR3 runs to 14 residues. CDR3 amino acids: CASSLWGREGGYTF. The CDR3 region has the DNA TGTGCCAGCAGTTTATGGGGCAGGGAGGGCGGCTACACCTTC.

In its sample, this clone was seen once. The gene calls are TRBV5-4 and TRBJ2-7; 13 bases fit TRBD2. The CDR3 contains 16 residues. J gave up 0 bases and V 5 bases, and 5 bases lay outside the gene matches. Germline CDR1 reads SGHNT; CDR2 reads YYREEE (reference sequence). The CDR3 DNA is TGTGCCAGCAGTCGAGGACTAGCGGGAGACTCCTACGAGCAGTACTTC. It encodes CASSRGLAGDSYEQYF.

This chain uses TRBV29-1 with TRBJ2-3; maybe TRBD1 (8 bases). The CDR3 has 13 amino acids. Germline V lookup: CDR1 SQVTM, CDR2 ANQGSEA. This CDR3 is CGTGGGITDTQYF. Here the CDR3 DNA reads TGCGGAACAGGGGGGGGGATCACAGATACGCAGTATTTT.

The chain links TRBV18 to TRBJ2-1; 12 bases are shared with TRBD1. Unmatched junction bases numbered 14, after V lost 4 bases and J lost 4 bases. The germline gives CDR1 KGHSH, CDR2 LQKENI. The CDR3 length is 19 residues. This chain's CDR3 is CASSRGQGAQDLRYNEQFF. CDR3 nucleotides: TGTGCCAGCTCACGGGGACAGGGGGCCCAAGACTTGCGATACAATGAGCAGTTCTTC.

For the CDR3, the DNA is TGTGCCAGCAGGGGGGGAGCAACTAATGAAAAACTGTTTTTT. It translates to CASRGGATNEKLFF. The chain has TRBV2 and TRBJ1-4; TRBD1 might be the D (5 bases). The CDR3 has 14 amino acids. With 6 bases removed from V and 0 bases from J, the gap between germline ends came to 8 bases. The germline CDR1 and CDR2 sequences are SNHLY and FYNNEI.

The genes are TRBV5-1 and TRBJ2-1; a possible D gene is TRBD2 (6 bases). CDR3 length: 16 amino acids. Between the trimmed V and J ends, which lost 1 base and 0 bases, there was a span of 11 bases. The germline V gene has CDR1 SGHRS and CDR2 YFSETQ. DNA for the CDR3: TGCGCCAGCAGCTTGATGGTCGGGGGCTCCTACAATGAGCAGTTCTTC. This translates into CASSLMVGGSYNEQFF.

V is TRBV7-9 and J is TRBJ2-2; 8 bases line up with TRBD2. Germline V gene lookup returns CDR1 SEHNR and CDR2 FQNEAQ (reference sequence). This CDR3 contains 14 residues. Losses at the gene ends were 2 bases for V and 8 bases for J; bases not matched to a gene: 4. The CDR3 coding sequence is TGTGCCAGCAGCTTACCCGGGAGGGAAGGGGAGCTGTTTTTT. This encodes CASSLPGREGELFF.

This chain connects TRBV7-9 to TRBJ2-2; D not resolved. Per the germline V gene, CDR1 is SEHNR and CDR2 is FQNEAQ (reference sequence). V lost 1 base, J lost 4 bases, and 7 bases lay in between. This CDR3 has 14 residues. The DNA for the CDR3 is TGTGCCAGCAGCTTAGAGGGCCTCACCGGGGAGCTGTTTTTT. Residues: CASSLEGLTGELFF.

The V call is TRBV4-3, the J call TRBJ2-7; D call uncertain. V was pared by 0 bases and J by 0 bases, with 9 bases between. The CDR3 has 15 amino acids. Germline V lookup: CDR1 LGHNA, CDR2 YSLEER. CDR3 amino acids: CASSQDMGYSYEQYF. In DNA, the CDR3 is TGCGCCAGCAGCCAAGACATGGGTTACTCCTACGAGCAGTACTTC.

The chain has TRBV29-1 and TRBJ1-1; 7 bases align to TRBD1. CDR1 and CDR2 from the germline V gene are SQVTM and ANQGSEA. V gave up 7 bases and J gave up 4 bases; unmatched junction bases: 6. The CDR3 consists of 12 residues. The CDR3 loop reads CSGRGYGTEAFF. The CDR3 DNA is TGCAGCGGCAGGGGGTATGGCACTGAAGCTTTCTTT.

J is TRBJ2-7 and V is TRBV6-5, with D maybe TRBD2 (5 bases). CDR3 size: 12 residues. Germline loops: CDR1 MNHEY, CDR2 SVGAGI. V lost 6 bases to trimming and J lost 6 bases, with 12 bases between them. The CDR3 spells CASRSSGSEQYF. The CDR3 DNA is TGTGCCAGCAGATCGAGCGGCAGCGAGCAGTACTTC.

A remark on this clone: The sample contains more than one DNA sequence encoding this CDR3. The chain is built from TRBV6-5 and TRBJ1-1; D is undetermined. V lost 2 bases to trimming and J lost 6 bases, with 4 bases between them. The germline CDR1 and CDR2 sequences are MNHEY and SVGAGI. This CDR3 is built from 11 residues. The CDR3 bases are TGTGCCAGCAGTTACCTTTCTGAAGCTTTCTTT. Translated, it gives CASSYLSEAFF.

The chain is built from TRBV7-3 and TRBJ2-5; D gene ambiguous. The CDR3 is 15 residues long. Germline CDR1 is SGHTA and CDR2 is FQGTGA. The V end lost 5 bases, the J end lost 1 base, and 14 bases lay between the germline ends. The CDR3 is CASSPNRLTQETQYF. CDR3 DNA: TGTGCCAGCAGCCCTAATCGGCTAACCCAAGAGACCCAGTACTTC.

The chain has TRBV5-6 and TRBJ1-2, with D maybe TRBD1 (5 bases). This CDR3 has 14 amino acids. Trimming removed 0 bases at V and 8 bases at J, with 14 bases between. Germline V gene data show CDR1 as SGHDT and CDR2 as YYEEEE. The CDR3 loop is CASSLAQGWGGYTF. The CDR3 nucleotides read TGTGCCAGCAGCTTGGCCCAGGGATGGGGAGGCTACACCTTC.

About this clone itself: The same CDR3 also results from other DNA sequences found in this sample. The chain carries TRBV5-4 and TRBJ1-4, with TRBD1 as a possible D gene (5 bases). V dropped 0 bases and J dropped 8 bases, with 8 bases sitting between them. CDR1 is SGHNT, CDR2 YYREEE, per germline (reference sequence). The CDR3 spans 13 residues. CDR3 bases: TGTGCCAGCAGCTTGGGCCCAGGGGAAAAACTGTTTTTT. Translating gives CASSLGPGEKLFF.